This TCR beta chain was recorded in a study of cytomegalovirus exposure and HLA in healthy donors. Study-wide context: Genetic ancestry analysis placed 81% of the 350 to 500 donors that were genotyped in the Caucasian-associated cluster. General study findings and limits: Most CMV-associated TCR beta chains appeared HLA-restricted in a later analysis. Follow-up analysis found HLA locus-dependent TCR association rates, highest for DRB1 and lowest for HLA-C.

In the case of this clone: Its cognate antigen is unknown.

Germline CDR1 and CDR2: SGHDT and YYEEEE. This CDR3 is built from 14 residues. The V gene end was trimmed by 4 bases and the J gene end by 3 bases; junction bases not matched to a gene: 3. The study ran its PCR with 60 Vbeta and 13 Jbeta primers. Here immunoSEQ multiplex PCR was the method, and the copy in TCRdb shows in-frame clones only, minus some. The profile shows nearly 200,000 clones, about 79% of them singletons. The TCR sequence derives from a boy aged 2 to 10 in good health and CMV-seronegative. Material: PBMCs. The V call is TRBV5-6, the J call TRBJ1-4; 7 nucleotides agree with TRBD1. The CDR3 DNA reads as TGTGCCAGCAGCCCAGGGGGATCTAATGAAAAACTGTTTTTT. Its translation: CASSPGGSNEKLFF.